Here is one T cell receptor (beta chain) with its context. The sample belongs to a study of blood T cell repertoires in COVID-19. Overall study: The United States, Italy and Spain were the sources of the acute and convalescent COVID-19 samples. Sources were T cells, B-cell-depleted T cells, or PBMCs; the material itself was cDNA or gDNA.

In the source study's methods: Reference gene primer amplification gave estimated nucleated cell counts. Profiled with immunoSEQ multiplex PCR; TCRdb holds only in-frame clones, not every one. V and J calls plus clone size are reproduced from that table; the DNA served to infer D and trimming. Among 100,000 to 150,000 clones listed, 60% to 80% were seen once. Sequenced: peripheral blood. The sequence was collected from a woman aged 65 to 85 with acute or convalescent COVID-19.

CDR3 protein: CASSIPGTSGVNEQFF. Here the CDR3 DNA reads TGTGCCAGTAGTATCCCAGGGACTAGCGGGGTCAATGAGCAGTTCTTC. The V call is TRBV19, the J call TRBJ2-1; 13 bases map to TRBD2. The CDR3 extends over 16 amino acids. The junction had 5 bases not matched to a gene; V was cut back by 3 bases and J by 6 bases. Germline CDR1 is LNHDA and CDR2 is SQIVND (reference sequence).